These 30 T cell receptor beta chains share one sample of origin, sequenced in a study of breast tumors, draining lymph nodes, adjacent tissues. TCRdb analysed the multiplex PCR reads with MiXCR anew, one entry per CDR3 protein. Of roughly 17,000 distinct CDR3 sequences detected, about 60% appear once; the ten largest clones hold under 25%. Sequencing used tumor-adjacent breast tissue. The receptors were sampled from a female donor with breast cancer. Some clones in this sample may be carry-over from other donors' samples.

This clonotype is termed medium-sized. The chain carries TRBV3-1 and TRBJ1-2; TRBD1 aligns across 8 bases. CDR1 and CDR2 from the germline V gene are LGHDT and YNNKEL (reference sequence). The junction had 11 bases not matched to a gene; V was cut back by 5 bases and J by 3 bases. The CDR3 is 16 residues long. The CDR3, as DNA: TGTGCCAGCAGCTTATCACTCCAGGGGGCTTACTATGGCTACACCTTC. Translating gives CASSLSLQGAYYGYTF.

The CDR3 spells CSVDRDYGYTF. The CDR3 DNA reads as TGCAGCGTTGACAGGGACTATGGCTACACCTTC. The rearrangement links TRBV29-1 to TRBJ1-2; D perhaps matches TRBD1 (5 bases). V shed 3 bases and J shed 3 bases, with 5 bases lying between them. This CDR3 is 11 amino acids long. Germline CDR1 SQVTM, CDR2 ANQGSEA.

This clonotype appeared a single time. The genes are TRBV29-1 and TRBJ2-1; 13 bases map to TRBD2. The CDR3 loop spans 15 amino acids. Germline CDR1 is SQVTM and CDR2 is ANQGSEA. The V gene end was trimmed by 5 bases and the J gene end by 7 bases; junction bases not matched to a gene: 8. The CDR3 reads CSVRTGTSGINEQFF. The DNA of the CDR3 is TGCAGCGTTCGCACCGGGACTAGCGGGATTAATGAGCAGTTCTTC.

The chain is built from TRBV29-1 and TRBJ2-2, with 8 bases lining up with TRBD2. CDR1 and CDR2 (germline): SQVTM, ANQGSEA. The J segment lost 6 bases and the V segment lost 6 bases, leaving 15 bases of the junction unmatched. The CDR3 is made up of 16 amino acids. CDR3 DNA sequence: TGCAGCGTGCCGGGGGGGGGGGGGCATAGGGCCGGGGAGCTGTTTTTT. It is translated as CSVPGGGGHRAGELFF.

The chain uses TRBV6-4 and TRBJ2-1; 9 bases align to TRBD2. V lost 6 bases to trimming and J lost 5 bases; unmatched junction nucleotides: 11. This CDR3 is 16 amino acids long. The germline CDR1 and CDR2 sequences are MRHNA and SNTAGT. The chain's CDR3 is CASSRIAGVQDNEQFF. Written as DNA, the CDR3 is TGTGCCAGCAGCAGAATAGCGGGAGTACAGGACAATGAGCAGTTCTTC.

The CDR3 nucleotides read TGTGCCATCAGTGAAGCGAGGGGTAACGAGCAGTACTTC. It specifies CAISEARGNEQYF. The J gene is TRBJ2-7, the V gene TRBV10-3; D is possibly TRBD1 or TRBD2 (5 bases each). CDR1 is ENHRY and CDR2 is SYGVKD in the germline V gene. With 3 bases removed from V and 5 bases from J, the gap between germline ends came to 11 bases. The CDR3 spans 13 residues.

V usage is TRBV7-9 and J usage is TRBJ1-6, with 10 positions matching TRBD1. The V and J ends lost 5 bases and 13 bases, in that order; junction bases with no gene match: 5. The CDR3 length is 13 residues. Germline CDR1 reads SEHNR; CDR2 reads FQNEAQ (reference sequence). The DNA for the CDR3 is TGTGCCAGCAGCGGGACAGGGGTTTTCCCCCTCCACTTT. Translating gives CASSGTGVFPLHF.

The chain has TRBV19 and TRBJ1-6; 8 positions match TRBD1. CDR3 length equals 17 residues. After removal of 4 bases from V and 8 bases from J, the junction contained 13 bases not matched to a gene. The germline gives CDR1 LNHDA, CDR2 SQIVND (reference sequence). CDR3 residues: CASSKKGYRGIDSPLHF. In DNA form, the CDR3 reads TGTGCCAGTAGTAAAAAAGGATACAGGGGGATTGATTCACCCCTCCACTTT.

This clonotype is deemed medium-sized. The chain couples TRBV5-1 to TRBJ1-6; D gene unclear. The ends were cut back, 4 bases at V and 7 bases at J, with 9 bases in the middle. The CDR3 loop spans 13 amino acids. The V gene's germline CDR1 is SGHRS and CDR2 YFSETQ. The DNA of the CDR3 is TGCGCCAGCAGCACCGACGGAAATTCACCCCTCCACTTT. Its translation is CASSTDGNSPLHF.

This clonotype has a count of ten or more. This sequence joins TRBV9 and TRBJ2-5; TRBD1 or TRBD2 may be the D gene (6 bases each). V was trimmed by 4 bases and J by 5 bases, leaving 21 bases between them. The CDR3 consists of 16 residues. CDR1 is SGDLS, CDR2 YYNGEE, per germline. The CDR3 sequence is CASSPQGLETRETQYF. CDR3 sequence (DNA): TGTGCCAGCAGCCCCCAGGGGTTGGAGACTAGGGAGACCCAGTACTTC.

There are many counts of this clonotype. V is TRBV4-3 and J is TRBJ1-1; the match to TRBD1 covers 9 bases. The V and J ends lost 4 bases and 1 base, in that order; junction bases with no gene match: 4. Germline V lookup: CDR1 LGHNA, CDR2 YSLEER. This CDR3 is 15 amino acids long. In DNA, the CDR3 is TGCGCCAGCAGCCGGAACAGGGGGCCGAACACTGAAGCTTTCTTT. Its protein product is CASSRNRGPNTEAFF.

This clonotype was picked up many times. The CDR3 coding sequence is TGTGCCAGCAGCCAAGATTTTAGAACCCAGTACTTC. Translating gives CASSQDFRTQYF. The rearrangement uses TRBV4-2 and TRBJ2-5; no reliable D call. Germline V gives CDR1 LGHNA, CDR2 YNFKEQ. This CDR3 is built from 12 residues. V lost 0 bases and J 8 bases, leaving 7 bases between the germline ends.

The chain links TRBV20-1 to TRBJ2-7, with 7 bases that match TRBD1. CDR3 length: 13 residues. Germline CDR1 and CDR2: DFQATT and SNEGSKA (reference sequence). The V and J ends lost 3 bases and 0 bases, in that order; junction bases with no gene match: 2. CDR3 coding DNA: TGCAGTGCTAGGCCAGGGGGCTCCTACGAGCAGTACGTC. Residues: CSARPGGSYEQYV.

This rearrangement joins TRBV2 to TRBJ2-3, with 8 bases identical to TRBD2. The CDR3 extends over 15 amino acids. With V trimmed by 2 bases and J by 5 bases, 6 bases remained unmatched. Germline V gene lookup returns CDR1 SNHLY and CDR2 FYNNEI. The CDR3 sequence is CASSESSLAGDTQYF. The CDR3 DNA sequence: TGTGCCAGCAGTGAATCCTCGCTAGCGGGAGATACGCAGTATTTT.

The rearrangement joins TRBV20-1 to TRBJ1-2; TRBD1 might be the D (5 bases). From germline, CDR1 is DFQATT and CDR2 SNEGSKA (reference sequence). The CDR3 has 14 residues. Trimming took off 0 bases at V and 6 bases at J, with 14 bases between the two ends. CDR3 residues: CSAREGGGTDGYTF. Written as DNA, the CDR3 is TGCAGTGCTAGAGAGGGGGGGGGAACGGATGGCTACACCTTC.

The chain joins TRBV24-1 to TRBJ2-1, with TRBD2 matching 12 bases. Germline loops: CDR1 KGHDR, CDR2 SFDVKD. This CDR3 is 16 amino acids long. V shed 2 bases and J 3 bases; nucleotides not matched to a gene: 1. CDR3: CATSDSTSGGYNEQFF. DNA for the CDR3: TGTGCCACCAGTGATTCGACTAGCGGGGGCTACAATGAGCAGTTCTTC.

The genes are TRBV6-5 and TRBJ2-1; the match to TRBD2 covers 14 bases. The V gene's germline CDR1 is MNHEY and CDR2 SVGAGI. The junction had 8 bases not matched to a gene; V was cut back by 6 bases and J by 7 bases. The CDR3 is 16 amino acids. CDR3 residues: CASSPLGTSGGNEQFF. The CDR3 nucleotides are TGTGCCAGCAGCCCCTTGGGGACTAGCGGGGGAAATGAGCAGTTCTTC.

This clonotype has a count of ten or more. This may be a read error, as it is one base from a much larger clone. The rearrangement uses TRBV20-1 and TRBJ2-5, with 7 positions matching TRBD1. Germline V gene lookup returns CDR1 DFQATT and CDR2 SNEGSKA (reference sequence). The CDR3 is made up of 14 amino acids. The CDR3 DNA sequence: TGCAGTGCTAGAGGGTCGGACAGGCAAGCGACCCAGTACTTC. Amino acid sequence: CSARGSDRQATQYF.

This clonotype is termed medium-sized. The chain carries TRBV6-6 and TRBJ2-7; maybe TRBD1 (5 bases). The CDR3 extends over 14 amino acids. V lost 0 bases and J lost 4, with 10 bases in between. In germline, CDR1 is MNHNY, CDR2 SVGAGI (reference sequence). DNA for the CDR3: TGTGCCAGCAGTTACTCAGACAGCCGATACGAGCAGTACTTC. This gives the protein CASSYSDSRYEQYF.

By sample fraction, this clonotype is medium-sized. V usage is TRBV7-2 and J usage is TRBJ2-5, with 7 bases aligning to TRBD2. Trimming cost V 0 bases and J 1 base; bases outside gene matches: 2. There are 15 residues in the CDR3. Germline-derived CDR1 and CDR2 are SGHTA and FQGNSA. The CDR3 DNA is TGTGCCAGCAGCTTAGCGTCTAGCGGCCAAGAGACCCAGTACTTC. Translating gives CASSLASSGQETQYF. The full variable domain, with the rest looked up from reference TRBV7-2 and TRBJ2-5, is GAGVSQSPSNKVTEKGKDVELRCDPISGHTALYWYRQSLGQGLEFLIYFQGNSAPDKSGLPSDRFSAERTGGSVSTLTIQRTQQEDSAVYLCASSLASSGQETQYFGPGTRLLVL.

As DNA, the CDR3 is TGTGCCAGCAGACCAGGAGGTTCACCCCTCCACTTT. This encodes CASRPGGSPLHF. The genes are TRBV12-3 or TRBV12-4 and TRBJ1-6, with D hard to call. V lost 6 bases and J 9 bases, leaving 9 bases between the germline ends. The CDR3 sequence is 12 residues long.

The J gene is TRBJ1-6, the V gene TRBV19; D uncertain. Germline CDR1 reads LNHDA; CDR2 reads SQIVND (reference sequence). Trimming pared 3 bases from V and 0 bases from J, leaving 9 bases between. The CDR3 is made up of 16 amino acids. The CDR3: CASSIIGSSYNSPLHF. The CDR3 nucleotides read TGTGCCAGTAGTATCATTGGGAGCTCCTATAATTCACCCCTCCACTTT.

The chain has TRBV2 and TRBJ1-6; a possible D gene is TRBD1 (6 bases). The CDR3 covers 14 residues. With 5 bases removed from V and 6 bases from J, the gap between germline ends came to 11 bases. Per the germline V gene, CDR1 is SNHLY and CDR2 is FYNNEI. The DNA for the CDR3 is TGTGCCAGCAGTAACGACAGGACTAATTCACCCCTCCACTTT. This codes for CASSNDRTNSPLHF.

This clonotype was counted once. J is TRBJ1-6 and V is TRBV19, with D hard to call. The CDR3 loop spans 16 amino acids. Trimming pared 5 bases from V and 0 bases from J, leaving 11 bases between. Germline V gene sequence: CDR1 LNHDA, CDR2 SQIVND (reference sequence). This CDR3 is CASSERKSSYNSPLHF. DNA of the CDR3: TGTGCCAGTAGTGAGCGGAAGAGCTCCTATAATTCACCCCTCCACTTT.

The J gene is TRBJ2-1, the V gene TRBV5-1, with D perhaps TRBD1 (5 bases). The CDR3 extends over 15 amino acids. V was pared by 3 bases and J by 5 bases, with 15 bases between. CDR1 SGHRS and CDR2 YFSETQ come from the germline V gene. DNA for the CDR3: TGCGCCAGCAGCTCCCGGTTGACAGCCAACAATGAGCAGTTCTTC. Translating it yields CASSSRLTANNEQFF.

This clonotype appeared once. The rearrangement links TRBV24-1 to TRBJ2-1; D possibly corresponds to TRBD2 (6 bases). This CDR3 is 17 amino acids long. V lost 11 bases to trimming and J lost 7 bases, with 29 bases between them. Per germline, CDR1 KGHDR and CDR2 SFDVKD. CDR3 loop: CASSDRIVGRGRNEQFF. Written as DNA, the CDR3 is TGTGCCAGCAGCGACAGAATAGTAGGGCGGGGTAGGAATGAGCAGTTCTTC.

The rearrangement links TRBV20-1 to TRBJ2-7; unclear D gene. The V gene lost 0 bases and the J gene lost 2 bases, with 5 bases spanning the gap. The CDR3 consists of 12 residues. Germline CDR1 DFQATT, CDR2 SNEGSKA (reference sequence). CDR3 sequence: CSAREDAYEQYF. In DNA form, the CDR3 reads TGCAGTGCTAGAGAGGATGCCTACGAGCAGTACTTC.

About this clonotype itself: This CDR3 fails to terminate in the conserved phenylalanine or tryptophan, so it likely reflects a read error. No DNA is shown, since the ends of the CDR3 on it are uncertain; the CDR3 is the one TCRdb lists. The V and J genes are TRBV14 and TRBJ1-6; TRBD1 is the table's D call and was not checked against the DNA. 9 amino acids form the CDR3, both terminal residues included. Germline CDR1 and CDR2: SGHDN and FVKESK. CDR3 amino acids: CASSSKAGT.

Regarding this clonotype: One end of the junction is discordant with germline, which a read error may explain. The rearrangement links TRBV7-2 to TRBJ1-2; TRBD1 matches at 7 bases. CDR1 and CDR2 from the germline V gene are SGHTA and FQGNSA. The CDR3 loop spans 15 amino acids. CDR3 residues: CASSFWTGGYYGYPF. The CDR3 DNA is TGTGCCAGCAGCTTCTGGACAGGTGGATACTATGGCTACCCCTTC.

This clonotype counts as medium-sized. This rearrangement joins TRBV6-6 to TRBJ2-1; weak D call: TRBD2 (5 bases). The CDR3 runs to 13 residues. Germline CDR1 is MNHNY and CDR2 is SVGAGI (reference sequence). The V end was cut by 5 bases, the J end by 6 bases, with 11 bases between. The CDR3 protein is CASSPPAGNEQFF. The CDR3 nucleotides read TGTGCCAGCAGTCCCCCCGCGGGCAATGAGCAGTTCTTC.